The rows below give T cell receptor beta chains drawn from one sample of a study of T cell changes during pregnancy in multiple sclerosis. Method: immunoSEQ multiplex PCR; TCRdb's copy keeps in-frame clones and lacks some. The profile covers tens of thousands of clones, with just over 90% appearing a single time and around 12% taken by the ten largest. The sample was CD8+ T cells from peripheral blood mononuclear cells, taken in the first trimester of pregnancy. The receptors here all came from a female donor with multiple sclerosis, enrolled in a pregnancy study. The CDR3 runs from the conserved cysteine through the conserved F or W. The D gene is left open where the match is weak. Size is omitted from some rows. Given values are once, few, many or a class for expanded clones.

>.|TRBD2|TRBV18|TRBJ2-7
TGTGCCAGCCTTAGCGGGAGTGGCGAGCAGTACTTC
CASLSGSGEQYF
>.|TRBD2|TRBV5-6|TRBJ2-7
TGTGCCAGCAGACTAGCGGCTTCCTACGAGCAGTACTTC
CASRLAASYEQYF
>.|.|TRBV6-4|TRBJ2-1
TGTGCCAGCAGTCAAGACGTCCAGGATGAGCAGTTCTTC
CASSQDVQDEQFF
>.|TRBD2|TRBV10-3|TRBJ2-6
TGTGCCATCAGTGACCTACGACTAGCGGGAGCGGCAGGGGCCAACGTCCTGACTTTC
CAISDLRLAGAAGANVLTF
>.|.|TRBV2|TRBJ2-1
TGTGCCATCCCAGTTCAGGGTTCCTACAATGAGCAGTTCTTC
CAIPVQGSYNEQFF
>.|TRBD2|TRBV7-9|TRBJ2-7
TGTGCCAGCAGCTTAACCCATGACGGGGAGGGTCGGAACGAGCAGTACTTC
CASSLTHDGEGRNEQYF
>once|.|TRBV11-1|TRBJ2-5
TGTGCCAGCAGCTTCGGGGGTGAGACCCAGTACTTC
CASSFGGETQYF
>.|TRBD1|TRBV4-3|TRBJ1-1
TGCGCCAGCACACGGACAGGGGGCCTGAACACTGAAGCTTTCTTT
CASTRTGGLNTEAFF
>.|TRBD2|TRBV5-1|TRBJ2-1
TGCGCCAGCAGCTTGGTCGGGGGGAGGTTGGATGAGCAGTTCTTC
CASSLVGGRLDEQFF
>.|.|TRBV7-9|TRBJ1-2
TGTGCCAGCAGCTTAGAGACAGGCTACACCTTC
CASSLETGYTF
>.|.|TRBV10-3|TRBJ1-1
TGTGCCATCGGCCAGGTTGGGGGGACTGAAGCTTTCTTT
CAIGQVGGTEAFF
>.|TRBD2|TRBV28|TRBJ2-7
TGTGCCAGCAGTTTTCTAGCGGGAGGGTCCTACGAGCAGTACTTC
CASSFLAGGSYEQYF
>.|TRBD2|TRBV6-4|TRBJ2-3
TGTGCCAGCAGTGAATTAGCGGGAGTTTCAGATACGCAGTATTTT
CASSELAGVSDTQYF
>.|TRBD2|TRBV29-1|TRBJ2-7
TGCAGCGTCCTGACGGGAGGGGCGAACTACGAGCAGTACTTC
CSVLTGGANYEQYF
>.|.|TRBV29-1|TRBJ2-5
TGCAGCGCTATACAGGACCAAGAGACCCAGTACTTC
CSAIQDQETQYF
>once|TRBD1|TRBV28|TRBJ2-7
TGTGCCAGCAGTCGACAGGGTTGGGAGCAGTACTTC
CASSRQGWEQYF
>.|TRBD2|TRBV12-5|TRBJ2-7
TGTGCTAGTGGTTTGGTCCCTGCCGGGAAAGCGGGAAGCTCCGAGCAGTACTTC
CASGLVPAGKAGSSEQYF
>.|.|TRBV28|TRBJ1-3
TGTGCCAGCAGTGACAGGCCACTTGGAAACACCATATATTTT
CASSDRPLGNTIYF
>.|.|TRBV25-1|TRBJ2-1
TGTGCCAGCACCCCCGGAGGCCAGCAGTTCTTC
CASTPGGQQFF
>.|.|TRBV10-3|TRBJ2-2
TGTGCCACCGCCGAAACTAGAGGTTGGGCAGGGGAGCTGTTTTTT
CATAETRGWAGELFF
>once|.|TRBV15|TRBJ2-2
TGTGCCACCAGCCTAGCGATCAACACCGGGGAGCTGTTTTTT
CATSLAINTGELFF
>.|.|TRBV7-2|TRBJ2-4
TGTGCCAGCAGCTCGGGACTTACCTTCAGCAAAAACATTCAGTACTTC
CASSSGLTFSKNIQYF
>.|TRBD2|TRBV28|TRBJ2-5
TGTGCCAGCAGTTTCGGACTAGCGGGCCAAGAGACCCAGTACTTC
CASSFGLAGQETQYF
>.|.|TRBV4-3|TRBJ2-5
TGCGCCAGCAGCCAAGAGTCTTTTCAAGAGACCCAGTACTTC
CASSQESFQETQYF
>.|.|TRBV9|TRBJ2-3
TGTGCCAGCAGCGTAGAAGAGCGTAGCACAGATACGCAGTATTTT
CASSVEERSTDTQYF
>.|TRBD2|TRBV5-1|TRBJ2-1
TGCGCCAGCGGCTGGGGGACGGGAGGGCAGGTTCATGAGCAGTTCTTC
CASGWGTGGQVHEQFF
>.|TRBD1|TRBV10-3|TRBJ2-2
TGTGCCATCAGCCTAAAAGACAGGGGGTACGTCACCGGGGAGCTGTTTTTT
CAISLKDRGYVTGELFF
>.|TRBD1|TRBV7-9|TRBJ2-3
TGTGCCAGCAGCCCGGACAGGGCCACAGATACGCAGTATTTT
CASSPDRATDTQYF
>.|.|TRBV11-2|TRBJ2-1
TGTGCCAGCAGCCTTCCCTTGGAGGGTGAGCAGTTCTTC
CASSLPLEGEQFF
>.|TRBD1|TRBV28|TRBJ2-7
TGTGCCAGCAGTTTGGGACAGTTCTACGAGCAGTACTTC
CASSLGQFYEQYF
>.|.|TRBV28|TRBJ2-4
TGTGCCAGCACCTGGACCGGGGACATTCAGTACTTC
CASTWTGDIQYF
>.|TRBD1|TRBV6-5|TRBJ2-2
TGTGCCAGCAGTTGGGACAGGGTGTCTGTCGGGGAGCTGTTTTTT
CASSWDRVSVGELFF
>.|.|TRBV28|TRBJ1-5
TGTGCCAGCAGTTTACAGGGCCCGCCCCAGCATTTT
CASSLQGPPQHF
>.|TRBD2|TRBV6-5|TRBJ2-1
TGTGCCAGCAGCAAGCCGGGACTAGCGGGAGAAGAGCAGTTCTTC
CASSKPGLAGEEQFF
>.|TRBD2|TRBV14|TRBJ2-1
TGTGCCAGCAGCCTCTCTAGCGGTGAGCAGTTCTTC
CASSLSSGEQFF